This passage covers 27 T cell receptor gamma chains from one sample sequenced in a study of Vδ1+ human thymocytes. No antigen has been identified for these receptors. Sequences come from RNA converted to cDNA by reverse transcription. The CDR3 regions were amplified by multiplex PCR from V-gene primers to a constant-region primer. With CATT, TCRdb re-called clones from the multiplex PCR reads. The sample lists 9,000 or so gamma-chain clones; around 54% were seen once. General observations from the study: Highly polyclonal TRG and TRD repertoires with Gaussian CDR3 length distributions appeared in thymus.

Sequences were obtained from Vdelta1+ gamma-delta thymocytes from the thymus. Subset specified: FACS-sorted CD3+ TCRalphabeta- TCRVdelta1+ TCRVdelta2- thymocytes. The receptor source for this set is a girl under two years old who had congenital heart surgery.

The V call is TRGV2, the J call TRGJP2. In the absence of a J gene in TCRdb, the DNA was matched to germline to assign it here. The CDR3 length is 16 residues. V lost 1 base, J lost 0 bases, and 5 bases stayed unmatched. CDR1 is EGSNGY and CDR2 is YDSYNSKV in the germline V gene. The CDR3 DNA sequence: TGTGCCACCTGGGACGGACCCTATAGTAGTGATTGGATCAAGACGTTT. Encoded protein: CATWDGPYSSDWIKTF.

V usage is TRGV2 and J usage is TRGJ1 or TRGJ2. V lost 0 bases to trimming and J lost 10 bases; unmatched junction nucleotides: 6. CDR1 and CDR2 (germline): EGSNGY, YDSYNSKV. This CDR3 region has 12 residues. CDR3 nucleotides: TGTGCCACCTGGGACGGGCCGGAGAAGAAACTCTTT. Amino acid sequence: CATWDGPEKKLF.

Concerning this clone: The germline gene is not matched at one end of the junction; a read error may be the cause. This rearrangement joins TRGV2 to TRGJP. The V gene's germline CDR1 is EGSNGY and CDR2 YDSYNSKV. This CDR3 contains 17 residues. The CDR3 DNA is TGTGCCACCTGGGACGGGCCCGGAGAGTTGGGCAAAAAAATCAGGGTATTT. Protein: CATWDGPGELGKKIRVF.

V usage is TRGV9 and J usage is TRGJ1 or TRGJ2. No J segment appears in TCRdb, so it was assigned here by matching the sequence to germline. With V trimmed by 2 bases and J by 3 bases, 10 bases remained unmatched. Germline CDR1 reads GITISATS; CDR2 reads ISYDGTV (reference sequence). The CDR3 totals 15 residues. Here the CDR3 DNA reads TGTGCCTTGTGGGAGGCCAATCCTTTTTATTATAAGAAACTCTTT. The encoded protein is CALWEANPFYYKKLF.

V usage is TRGV8 and J usage is TRGJ1 or TRGJ2. No J gene is reported in TCRdb; it was inferred here by comparing the DNA with germline. The CDR3 totals 11 residues. Germline loops: CDR1 VENAVY, CDR2 YDSYNSRV. J was trimmed by 12 bases and V by 3 bases; bases with no gene match: 8. CDR3 nucleotide sequence: TGTGCCACCTGGGATCAGATTGGGAAACTCTTT. It translates to CATWDQIGKLF.

The genes are TRGV3 and TRGJ1 or TRGJ2. Assignment of the J gene here rests on matching the DNA to germline, because TCRdb gives none. This CDR3 has 16 residues. The V and J ends lost 0 bases and 8 bases, in that order; junction bases with no gene match: 16. The germline gives CDR1 VTNTFY, CDR2 YDVSTARD (reference sequence). CDR3 loop: CATWDRRGNLRDKKLF. The CDR3 DNA reads as TGTGCCACCTGGGACAGGCGGGGGAATTTGAGAGATAAGAAACTCTTT.

This clone was recorded a few times. The chain uses TRGV4 and TRGJ1 or TRGJ2. Unmatched junction bases numbered 9, after V lost 3 bases and J lost 7 bases. Germline V CDR1 and CDR2: EGSTGY, YDSYTSSV. This CDR3 contains 13 residues. The DNA for the CDR3 is TGTGCCACCTGGGATAAGACGGGATATAAGAAACTCTTT. This sequence encodes CATWDKTGYKKLF.

The gene calls are TRGV9 and TRGJ1 or TRGJ2. The J gene was not available in TCRdb and was assigned here by matching the DNA to germline segments. V lost 1 base to trimming and J lost 1 base; unmatched junction nucleotides: 7. The CDR3 extends over 15 amino acids. CDR1 is GITISATS, CDR2 ISYDGTV, per germline (reference sequence). The CDR3 protein is CALWEVPANYYKKLF. Here the CDR3 DNA reads TGTGCCTTGTGGGAGGTTCCCGCCAATTATTATAAGAAACTCTTT.

The rearrangement uses TRGV3 and TRGJP1. As TCRdb names no J gene, one was assigned here on the basis of a DNA match to germline. Germline trimming cut 0 bases from V and 2 bases from J; bases unmatched to any gene: 12. The length of the CDR3 is 18 residues. Germline V CDR1 and CDR2: VTNTFY, YDVSTARD (reference sequence). CDR3 residues: CATWDRPGGWTTGWFKIF. Written as DNA, the CDR3 is TGTGCCACCTGGGACAGGCCGGGGGGTTGGACCACTGGTTGGTTCAAGATATTT.

A single count supports this clone. V is TRGV5 and J is TRGJ1 or TRGJ2. Assignment of the J gene here rests on matching the DNA to germline, because TCRdb gives none. The V gene end was trimmed by 3 bases and the J gene end by 4 bases; junction bases not matched to a gene: 6. Per the germline V gene, CDR1 is VINAFY and CDR2 is YDVSNSKD. The CDR3 is 13 amino acids. This CDR3 reads CATWDVVYYKKLF. CDR3 DNA sequence: TGTGCCACCTGGGACGTGGTGTATTATAAGAAACTCTTT.

The chain couples TRGV9 to TRGJ1 or TRGJ2. No J gene was available from TCRdb, and it was assigned here by a germline match of the DNA. The germline CDR1 and CDR2 sequences are GITISATS and ISYDGTV (reference sequence). Trimming took 0 bases from V and 0 from J; bases not matched to a gene: 2. The CDR3 loop spans 14 amino acids. CDR3 protein: CALWEVRNYYKKLF. The CDR3 DNA is TGTGCCTTGTGGGAGGTGCGGAATTATTATAAGAAACTCTTT.

This clone was observed a few times. The chain employs TRGV3 and TRGJ1 or TRGJ2. Since TCRdb gives no J gene, matching the DNA to germline was used here to assign it. The CDR3 has 14 residues. The V segment lost 0 bases and the J segment 2 bases; nucleotides outside the gene matches: 4. Germline V CDR1 and CDR2: VTNTFY, YDVSTARD (reference sequence). DNA for the CDR3: TGTGCCACCTGGGACAGGTACGATTATTATAAGAAACTCTTT. Its translation: CATWDRYDYYKKLF.

This chain links TRGV8 with TRGJ1 or TRGJ2. TCRdb offers no J gene call, so here the DNA was matched to germline to obtain one. The CDR3 has 13 amino acids. V trimming: 3 bases; J trimming: 8 bases; junction bases outside the gene matches: 10. CDR1 and CDR2 (germline): VENAVY, YDSYNSRV. CDR3 residues: CATWDPPGDKKLF. For the CDR3, the DNA is TGTGCCACCTGGGATCCCCCCGGTGATAAGAAACTCTTT.

In regard to this clone: A much more abundant neighbour one base away suggests this may be a read error. The rearrangement joins TRGV2 to TRGJ1 or TRGJ2. In the absence of a J gene in TCRdb, the DNA was matched to germline to assign it here. CDR1 and CDR2 (germline): EGSNGY, YDSYNSKV. The V gene end was trimmed by 3 bases and the J gene end by 3 bases; junction bases not matched to a gene: 5. The CDR3 is made up of 13 amino acids. The CDR3 bases are TGTGCCACCTGGGACAGACCTTATTATAAGAAACTCTTT. Translated, it gives CATWDRPYYKKLF.

V gene TRGV8 combines with J gene TRGJ1 or TRGJ2. The CDR3 has 11 amino acids. With 1 base clipped from V and 7 bases from J, the junction kept 1 base outside the gene matches. The germline gives CDR1 VENAVY, CDR2 YDSYNSRV. The CDR3 loop reads CATWDSYKKLF. Written as DNA, the CDR3 is TGTGCCACCTGGGATAGCTATAAGAAACTCTTT.

V and J are TRGV3 and TRGJ1 or TRGJ2. TCRdb carries no J gene annotation; the J gene was assigned here by matching the DNA with germline. Germline assignment: CDR1 VTNTFY and CDR2 YDVSTARD (reference sequence). CDR3 length equals 10 residues. V gave up 3 bases and J gave up 12 bases; unmatched junction bases: 5. The CDR3 here is CATWDEGKLF. The CDR3 nucleotides are TGTGCCACCTGGGACGAGGGGAAACTCTTT.

This clone occurred a few times. The chain has TRGV5 and TRGJP2. The germline V gene has CDR1 VINAFY and CDR2 YDVSNSKD. The CDR3 runs 13 residues. V lost 0 bases and J lost 10; bases outside the gene matches: 5. Here the CDR3 reads CATWDRQGWIKTF. In DNA, the CDR3 is TGTGCCACCTGGGACAGGCAGGGTTGGATCAAGACGTTT.

The chain links TRGV4 to TRGJ1 or TRGJ2. Here the J gene came from matching the DNA to germline, since TCRdb omits it. The CDR3 contains 12 residues. Germline lookup yields CDR1 EGSTGY and CDR2 YDSYTSSV. V lost 6 bases, J lost 2 bases, and 4 bases stayed unmatched. CDR3 bases: TGTGCCACCTGGTTTTATTATTATAAGAAACTCTTT. It encodes CATWFYYYKKLF.

Regarding this clone: The junction and the germline gene differ at one end; a read error may be behind it. The chain recombines TRGV3 with TRGJP2. The J gene is not listed in TCRdb, so it was assigned here from a DNA match to germline. The length of the CDR3 is 15 residues. Germline CDR1 reads VTNTFY; CDR2 reads YDVSTARD (reference sequence). In nucleotides, the CDR3 is TGCGCCACCTGGGACGGAAAACGTAGTGATTGGATCAAGACGTTT. It codes for CATWDGKRSDWIKTF.

The chain links TRGV8 to TRGJ1 or TRGJ2. The J gene, missing from TCRdb, was assigned here through DNA to germline matching. The CDR3 is 13 amino acids. Looked up from germline, CDR1 is VENAVY and CDR2 is YDSYNSRV. V shed 5 bases and J 7 bases; nucleotides not matched to a gene: 11. CDR3 residues: CATWARTGYKKLF. As DNA, the CDR3 is TGTGCCACCTGGGCCCGCACGGGGTATAAGAAACTCTTT.

The chain combines TRGV8 with TRGJ1 or TRGJ2. No J gene is reported in TCRdb; it was inferred here by comparing the DNA with germline. Germline V gene data show CDR1 as VENAVY and CDR2 as YDSYNSRV. The CDR3 contains 16 residues. Trimming took 2 bases from V and 0 from J; bases not matched to a gene: 10. The CDR3 is CATWDKAVWNYYKKLF. CDR3 coding DNA: TGTGCCACCTGGGATAAAGCGGTCTGGAATTATTATAAGAAACTCTTT.

Comments on this clone: The same CDR3 can be traced to other DNA sequences in this sample. The rearrangement uses TRGV9 and TRGJ1 or TRGJ2. In the absence of a J gene in TCRdb, the DNA was matched to germline to assign it here. V dropped 1 base and J dropped 3; count of bases not matched to a gene: 3. The germline V gene encodes CDR1 GITISATS and CDR2 ISYDGTV (reference sequence). The CDR3 length is 13 residues. The CDR3 coding sequence is TGTGCCTTGTGGGAGGTCAGTTATTATAAGAAACTCTTT. Its translation: CALWEVSYYKKLF.

This chain uses TRGV4 with TRGJ1 or TRGJ2. The J gene is not listed in TCRdb, so it was assigned here from a DNA match to germline. CDR1 is EGSTGY, CDR2 YDSYTSSV, per germline. V was pared by 2 bases and J by 11 bases, with 9 bases of the junction left unmatched. This CDR3 contains 12 residues. DNA of the CDR3: TGTGCCACCTGGGATGTCGGCAGAGAGAAACTCTTT. Residues: CATWDVGREKLF.

On this clone: Relative to the germline gene, one junction end is altered; a read error may explain this. The chain has TRGV9 and TRGJP. The J gene, left out of TCRdb, was set here by checking the DNA against germline. CDR3 size: 11 residues. Germline V gene data show CDR1 as GITISATS and CDR2 as ISYDGTV (reference sequence). The CDR3 here is CAGVGQKIKVF. CDR3 sequence (DNA): TGCGCGGGAGTTGGGCAAAAAATCAAGGTATTT.

Comment on this clone: In the same sample, other DNA sequences code for this CDR3. This chain joins TRGV9 and TRGJ1 or TRGJ2. Germline values: CDR1 GITISATS, CDR2 ISYDGTV (reference sequence). The CDR3 loop spans 13 amino acids. J was trimmed by 1 base and V by 2 bases; bases with no gene match: 2. CDR3 loop: CALWEGNYYKKLF. DNA for the CDR3: TGTGCCTTGTGGGAGGGAAATTATTATAAGAAACTCTTT.

The chain employs TRGV3 and TRGJP2. Matching the DNA to germline supplied the J gene, which TCRdb does not give. Germline V gene data show CDR1 as VTNTFY and CDR2 as YDVSTARD (reference sequence). After removal of 5 bases from V and 8 bases from J, the junction contained 2 bases not matched to a gene. This CDR3 spans 11 amino acids. This CDR3 reads CATWGDWIKTF. Here the CDR3 DNA reads TGTGCCACCTGGGGAGATTGGATCAAGACGTTT.

The chain recombines TRGV3 with TRGJ1 or TRGJ2. TCRdb is silent on the J gene; assignment here came from matching the DNA to germline. The CDR3 has 20 residues. Trimming took 0 bases from V and 4 from J; bases not matched to a gene: 24. CDR1 is VTNTFY, CDR2 YDVSTARD, per germline (reference sequence). Here the CDR3 DNA reads TGTGCCACCTGGGACAGGCAATTCGCTCTAGGAGGGTTGAAGTATTATAAGAAACTCTTT. This sequence encodes CATWDRQFALGGLKYYKKLF.